This TCR beta chain emerged from a study of shared clonotypes between healthy human individuals. Only in-frame clones appear in the TCRdb table, and some are missing; sequencing was by immunoSEQ multiplex PCR. The sample has around 2.1 million clones; around 93% are singletons. The CDR3 has 16 residues. Germline lookup yields CDR1 SQVTM and CDR2 ANQGSEA. Trimming took off 3 bases at V and 4 bases at J, with 21 bases between the two ends. Naive-designated CD8 cells lacked CD45RO, were positively enriched for CCR7, and omitted terminally differentiated effector memory CD45RA+ cells. Material: naive CD8+ T cells from PBMCs. The rearrangement uses TRBV29-1 and TRBJ1-2; tentatively, D is TRBD1 (5 bases). The TCR originated in a young man in good health. Some clones in this sample may be carry-over from other donors' samples. The CDR3 region is CSVDGQGQDHGYGYTF. The CDR3 region has the DNA TGCAGCGTTGACGGGCAGGGTCAAGATCATGGCTATGGCTACACCTTC.